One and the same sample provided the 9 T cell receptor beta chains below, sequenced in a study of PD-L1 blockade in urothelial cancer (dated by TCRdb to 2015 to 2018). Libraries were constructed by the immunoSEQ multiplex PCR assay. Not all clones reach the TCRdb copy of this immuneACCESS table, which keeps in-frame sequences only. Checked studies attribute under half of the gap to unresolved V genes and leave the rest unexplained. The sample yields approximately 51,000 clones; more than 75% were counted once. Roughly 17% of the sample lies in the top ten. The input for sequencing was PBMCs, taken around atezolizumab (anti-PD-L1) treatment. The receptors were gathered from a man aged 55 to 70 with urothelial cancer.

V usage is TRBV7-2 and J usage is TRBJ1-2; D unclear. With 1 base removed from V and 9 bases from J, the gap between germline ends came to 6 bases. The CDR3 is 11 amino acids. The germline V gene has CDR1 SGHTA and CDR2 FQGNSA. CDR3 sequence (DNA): TGTGCCAGCAGCTTAGGTAGTAGCTACACCTTC. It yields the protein CASSLGSSYTF.

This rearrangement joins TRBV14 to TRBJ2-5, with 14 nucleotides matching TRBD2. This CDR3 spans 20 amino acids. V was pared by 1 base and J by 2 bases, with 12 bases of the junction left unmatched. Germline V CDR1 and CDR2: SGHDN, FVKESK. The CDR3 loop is CASSQVNGLAGGGSQETQYF. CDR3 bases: TGTGCCAGCAGCCAAGTTAACGGACTAGCGGGGGGCGGCTCACAAGAGACCCAGTACTTC.

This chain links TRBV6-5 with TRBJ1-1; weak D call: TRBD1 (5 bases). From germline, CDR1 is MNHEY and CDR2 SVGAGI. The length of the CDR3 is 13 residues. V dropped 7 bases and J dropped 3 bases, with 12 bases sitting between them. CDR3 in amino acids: CASNGGADTEAFF. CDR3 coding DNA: TGTGCCAGCAACGGGGGTGCGGACACTGAAGCTTTCTTT.

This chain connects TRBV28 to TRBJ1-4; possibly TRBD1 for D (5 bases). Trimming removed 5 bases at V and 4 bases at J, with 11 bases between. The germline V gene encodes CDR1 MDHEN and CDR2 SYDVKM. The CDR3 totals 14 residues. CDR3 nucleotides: TGTGCCAGCAGTCCCGCGGGGGGTAATGAAAAACTGTTTTTT. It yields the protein CASSPAGGNEKLFF.

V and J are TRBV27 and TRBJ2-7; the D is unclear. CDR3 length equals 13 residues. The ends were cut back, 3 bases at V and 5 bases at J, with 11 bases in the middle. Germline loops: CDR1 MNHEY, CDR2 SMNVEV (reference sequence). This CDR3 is CASSLGAVNEQYF. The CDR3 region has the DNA TGTGCCAGCAGTTTGGGTGCGGTGAACGAGCAGTACTTC.

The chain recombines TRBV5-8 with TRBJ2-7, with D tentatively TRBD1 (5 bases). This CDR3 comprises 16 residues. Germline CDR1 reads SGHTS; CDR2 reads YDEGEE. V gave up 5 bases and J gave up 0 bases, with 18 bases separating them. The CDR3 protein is CASRRTTAWSSYEQYF. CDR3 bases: TGTGCCAGCAGGCGGACAACCGCTTGGAGCTCCTACGAGCAGTACTTC.

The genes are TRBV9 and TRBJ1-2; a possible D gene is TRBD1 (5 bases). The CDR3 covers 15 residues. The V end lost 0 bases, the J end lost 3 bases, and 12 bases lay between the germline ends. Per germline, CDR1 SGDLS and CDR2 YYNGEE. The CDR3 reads CASSVVSGDDYGYTF. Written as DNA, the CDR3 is TGTGCCAGCAGCGTAGTGTCGGGGGATGACTATGGCTACACCTTC.

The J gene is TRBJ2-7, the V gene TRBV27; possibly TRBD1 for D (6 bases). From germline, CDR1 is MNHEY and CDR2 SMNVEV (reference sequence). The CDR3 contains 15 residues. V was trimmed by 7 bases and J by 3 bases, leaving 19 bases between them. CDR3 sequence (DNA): TGTGCCAGCAAGTCTTCCTGGACAGCTAGCTACGAGCAGTACTTC. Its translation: CASKSSWTASYEQYF.

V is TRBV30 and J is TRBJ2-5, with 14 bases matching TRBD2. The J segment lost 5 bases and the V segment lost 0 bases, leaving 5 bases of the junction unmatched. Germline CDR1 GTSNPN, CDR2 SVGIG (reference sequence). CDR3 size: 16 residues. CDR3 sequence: CAWSVRTSGRKETQYF. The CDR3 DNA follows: TGTGCCTGGAGTGTCAGGACTAGCGGGAGGAAGGAGACCCAGTACTTC.